The 30 T cell receptor beta chains in this list originate from one sample, sequenced in a study of T cell responses to AZD1222 COVID-19 vaccine. Generated by immunoSEQ multiplex PCR, the TCRdb table keeps only in-frame clones and is missing some. The sample includes over 95,000 clones, 87% of them seen just once. The sample in question was peripheral blood, obtained on day 0 of AZD1222 vaccination. The origin of the receptors is an adult in good health.

The chain is built from TRBV19 and TRBJ2-1; 8 positions match TRBD2. The CDR3 has 15 amino acids. V was clipped by 4 bases and J by 8 bases; unmatched bases: 10. The V gene's germline CDR1 is LNHDA and CDR2 SQIVND (reference sequence). The CDR3 DNA is TGTGCCAGTAGTAAGGTCGGGGGGGGCCGCTATGAGCAGTTCTTC. It codes for CASSKVGGGRYEQFF.

This chain uses TRBV19 with TRBJ1-4; D uncertain. V was trimmed by 7 bases and J by 5 bases, leaving 14 bases between them. CDR3 length: 14 amino acids. In germline, CDR1 is LNHDA, CDR2 SQIVND (reference sequence). CDR3 sequence reads: CASNMPLGNEKLFF. The CDR3 DNA is TGTGCCAGTAACATGCCTCTGGGGAATGAAAAACTGTTTTTT.

The rearrangement joins TRBV24-1 to TRBJ1-4; a weak D match, TRBD1 (5 bases). Germline CDR1 is KGHDR and CDR2 is SFDVKD. The CDR3 has 14 residues. V gave up 4 bases and J gave up 7 bases, with 12 bases separating them. The DNA for the CDR3 is TGTGCCACCAGTGAGACCGGGACGGGTGAAAAACTGTTTTTT. This codes for CATSETGTGEKLFF.

The chain has TRBV6-5 and TRBJ1-6, with D uncertain. The CDR3 length is 12 residues. V was shortened by 1 base and J by 10 bases, with 5 bases between the two germline ends. The germline CDR1 and CDR2 sequences are MNHEY and SVGAGI. The CDR3, as DNA: TGTGCCAGCAGTTACTTAGGGTCACCCCTCCACTTT. It yields the protein CASSYLGSPLHF.

The chain is built from TRBV6-6 and TRBJ2-3; tentative D call: TRBD1 (5 bases). The V gene's germline CDR1 is MNHNY and CDR2 SVGAGI (reference sequence). V was pared by 1 base and J by 0 bases, with 8 bases between. This CDR3 region has 15 residues. The CDR3 loop is CASSYFRGSTDTQYF. DNA of the CDR3: TGTGCCAGCAGTTACTTTAGGGGAAGCACAGATACGCAGTATTTT.

The J gene is TRBJ1-4, the V gene TRBV2, with TRBD1 as a possible D gene (5 bases). The CDR3 contains 13 residues. Trimming shortened V by 8 bases and J by 7 bases, and 14 bases separated the two germline ends. CDR1 SNHLY and CDR2 FYNNEI come from the germline V gene. For the CDR3, the DNA is TGTGCCAGCGGGACCGGGCTTATTGAAAAACTGTTTTTT. It codes for CASGTGLIEKLFF.

The J gene is TRBJ2-3, the V gene TRBV13, with D perhaps TRBD1 (8 bases). Germline assignment: CDR1 PRHDT and CDR2 FYEKMQ (reference sequence). This CDR3 spans 17 amino acids. V was trimmed by 4 bases and J by 8 bases, leaving 25 bases between them. CDR3 protein: CASSSDWASGTGGTQYF. The CDR3 coding sequence is TGTGCCAGCAGCTCCGACTGGGCTAGCGGCACAGGGGGTACGCAGTATTTT.

This clone was detected only a few times. This chain uses TRBV5-6 with TRBJ1-2; D unclear. Trimming took off 5 bases at V and 6 bases at J, with 11 bases between the two ends. Germline V CDR1 and CDR2: SGHDT, YYEEEE. The CDR3 loop spans 12 amino acids. This CDR3 is CASRIGRNGYTF. DNA for the CDR3: TGTGCCAGCAGAATAGGCCGGAATGGCTACACCTTC.

This clone was observed a handful of times. At one end the junction does not follow the germline gene, possibly because of a read error. V and J are TRBV5-1 and TRBJ1-1, with a weak D call TRBD1 (5 bases). Per germline, CDR1 SGHRS and CDR2 YFSETQ. The CDR3 contains 15 residues. The CDR3 DNA sequence: TGTGCCAGCAGCTTAAGCCCAGGGAGCGTCACTGAAGCTTTCTTT. The encoded protein is CASSLSPGSVTEAFF.

This chain connects TRBV7-3 to TRBJ2-3; 11 bases match TRBD2. This CDR3 region has 16 residues. CDR1 SGHTA and CDR2 FQGTGA come from the germline V gene. Losses at the gene ends were 1 base for V and 3 bases for J; bases not matched to a gene: 3. This chain's CDR3 is CASSLKASGGTDTQYF. Here the CDR3 DNA reads TGTGCCAGCAGCTTAAAGGCTAGCGGGGGGACAGATACGCAGTATTTT.

This clone was seen a single time. This rearrangement joins TRBV25-1 to TRBJ1-2; D uncertain. Germline V gene sequence: CDR1 MGHDK, CDR2 SYGVNS. With 2 bases removed from V and 8 bases from J, the gap between germline ends came to 3 bases. This CDR3 comprises 10 residues. This CDR3 reads CASSEIGYTF. The CDR3, as DNA: TGTGCCAGCAGTGAAATCGGCTACACCTTC.

This clone occurred a few times. The chain employs TRBV7-9 and TRBJ2-3; 7 nucleotides align to TRBD2. This CDR3 has 16 residues. J lost 4 bases, V lost 3 bases, and 10 bases had no gene match. Germline CDR1 is SEHNR and CDR2 is FQNEAQ (reference sequence). This CDR3 is CASSFSRSGGADTQYF. The CDR3 bases are TGTGCCAGCAGCTTCTCGAGGTCGGGAGGAGCAGATACGCAGTATTTT.

The V gene is TRBV3-1 (or the pseudogene TRBV3-2), the J gene TRBJ1-4; D gene unclear. CDR3 length: 13 residues. The germline gives CDR1 LGHDT, CDR2 YNNKEL (reference sequence). V gave up 0 bases and J gave up 8 bases, with 7 bases separating them. The CDR3 spells CASSQDLGEKLFF. DNA of the CDR3: TGTGCCAGCAGCCAAGATTTAGGGGAAAAACTGTTTTTT.

V gene TRBV29-1 combines with J gene TRBJ2-4; 7 bases are a match to TRBD1. CDR1 SQVTM and CDR2 ANQGSEA come from the germline V gene. This CDR3 is built from 14 residues. Trimming at V came to 6 bases and at J to 4 bases, leaving 9 bases not matched to a gene. CDR3 residues: CSVVTGTEKNIQYF. CDR3 nucleotides: TGCAGCGTGGTCACCGGGACAGAGAAAAACATTCAGTACTTC.

The rearrangement links TRBV7-2 to TRBJ1-5; TRBD1 agrees at 7 bases. Looked up from germline, CDR1 is SGHTA and CDR2 is FQGNSA. This CDR3 is built from 15 residues. With V trimmed by 4 bases and J by 3 bases, 6 bases remained unmatched. CDR3 region: CASSSNRGYNQPQHF. CDR3 sequence (DNA): TGTGCCAGCAGCTCGAACAGGGGTTACAATCAGCCCCAGCATTTT.

The chain uses TRBV7-2 and TRBJ2-3; 11 bases are a match to TRBD2. Germline V gene lookup returns CDR1 SGHTA and CDR2 FQGNSA. The CDR3 sequence is 16 residues long. With 5 bases clipped from V and 2 bases from J, the junction kept 6 bases outside the gene matches. The CDR3: CASSGRLAGSTDTQYF. The CDR3 DNA is TGTGCCAGCAGCGGCCGACTAGCGGGGTCCACAGATACGCAGTATTTT. Based on the CDR3 plus reference TRBV7-2 and TRBJ2-3, the full variable domain is GAGVSQSPSNKVTEKGKDVELRCDPISGHTALYWYRQSLGQGLEFLIYFQGNSAPDKSGLPSDRFSAERTGGSVSTLTIQRTQQEDSAVYLCASSGRLAGSTDTQYFGPGTRLTVL.

The CDR3: CSARGQGTAFF. CDR3 nucleotides: TGCAGTGCTAGAGGACAGGGGACCGCTTTCTTT. The V call is TRBV20-1, the J call TRBJ1-1, with 8 bases lining up with TRBD1. The V gene's germline CDR1 is DFQATT and CDR2 SNEGSKA (reference sequence). The ends lost 1 base at V and 11 bases at J; junction bases unmatched: 3. The CDR3 totals 11 residues.

With regard to this clone: This specimen includes other DNA sequences encoding the same CDR3. The chain is built from TRBV7-9 and TRBJ2-1; TRBD2 agrees at 7 bases. The length of the CDR3 is 15 residues. Germline CDR1 and CDR2: SEHNR and FQNEAQ (reference sequence). V lost 1 base to trimming and J lost 2 bases; unmatched junction nucleotides: 2. CDR3 DNA: TGTGCCAGCAGCTTAGGGCTAGCGGCCTACAATGAGCAGTTCTTC. Translated, it gives CASSLGLAAYNEQFF.

DNA of the CDR3: TGTGCCAGCAGTGAACGGGGGACAGGGTATAATTCACCCCTCCACTTT. As protein: CASSERGTGYNSPLHF. This chain connects TRBV6-1 to TRBJ1-6, with 9 bases that match TRBD1. The junction had 3 bases not matched to a gene; V was cut back by 2 bases and J by 4 bases. The CDR3 is made up of 16 amino acids. Germline loops: CDR1 MNHNS, CDR2 SASEGT.

This chain joins TRBV4-1 and TRBJ2-1; the D is unclear. CDR1 is MGHRA, CDR2 YSYEKL, per germline. The V end lost 1 base, the J end lost 10 bases, and 8 bases lay between the germline ends. The CDR3 runs 12 residues. The CDR3 coding sequence is TGCGCCAGCAGCCAAGTTGTGCGCGAGCAGTTCTTC. This encodes CASSQVVREQFF.

The chain employs TRBV18 and TRBJ1-1; D not resolved. This CDR3 comprises 13 residues. Trimming removed 2 bases at V and 5 bases at J, with 9 bases between. CDR1 is KGHSH and CDR2 is LQKENI in the germline V gene. CDR3 loop: CASSPGLDTEAFF. As DNA, the CDR3 is TGTGCCAGCTCACCAGGGCTTGATACTGAAGCTTTCTTT.

The chain carries TRBV19 and TRBJ1-6; D is undetermined. Trimming removed 9 bases at V and 4 bases at J, with 19 bases between. The CDR3 sequence is 16 residues long. Germline V lookup: CDR1 LNHDA, CDR2 SQIVND (reference sequence). CDR3 nucleotide sequence: TGTGCCAGCCACCCCGAGGTAGCCCATTATAATTCACCCCTCCACTTT. This translates into CASHPEVAHYNSPLHF.

The gene calls are TRBV19 and TRBJ2-3; 7 bases align to TRBD2. The length of the CDR3 is 13 residues. Germline assignment: CDR1 LNHDA and CDR2 SQIVND (reference sequence). J was trimmed by 5 bases and V by 6 bases; bases with no gene match: 5. The CDR3 DNA is TGTGCCAGTAGGGGAGGGTGGATAGATACGCAGTATTTT. This encodes CASRGGWIDTQYF.

The chain combines TRBV19 with TRBJ2-7, with D perhaps matching TRBD1 or TRBD2 (5 bases each). V was trimmed by 5 bases and J by 2 bases, leaving 13 bases between them. The CDR3 has 14 residues. Germline V gene data show CDR1 as LNHDA and CDR2 as SQIVND (reference sequence). The DNA for the CDR3 is TGTGCCAGTAGTGTCGGGACGGTTACCTACGAGCAGTACTTC. Amino acid sequence: CASSVGTVTYEQYF.

The CDR3 loop is CASSLVQSYGYTF. The CDR3 region has the DNA TGTGCCAGCAGTTTGGTGCAGTCCTATGGCTACACCTTC. The chain links TRBV12-3 or TRBV12-4 to TRBJ1-2; D uncertain. This CDR3 comprises 13 residues. Trimming shortened V by 3 bases and J by 4 bases, and 9 bases separated the two germline ends.

The V call is TRBV7-9, the J call TRBJ2-7; 9 bases are a match to TRBD2. The J segment lost 3 bases and the V segment lost 3 bases, leaving 6 bases of the junction unmatched. Germline V gene lookup returns CDR1 SEHNR and CDR2 FQNEAQ (reference sequence). The CDR3 consists of 15 residues. DNA for the CDR3: TGTGCCAGCAGCTTTCTCCCTAGCGGGGTCTACGAGCAGTACTTC. Its translation is CASSFLPSGVYEQYF.

J is TRBJ2-3 and V is TRBV11-2; D gene unclear. This CDR3 has 14 residues. V lost 1 base and J 1 base, leaving 6 bases between the germline ends. Germline CDR1 is SGHAT and CDR2 is FQNNGV. The CDR3 DNA reads TGTGCCAGCAGCTTAGTGGTAGGCACAGATACGCAGTATTTT. This translates into CASSLVVGTDTQYF. The complete variable domain, with remaining parts taken from reference TRBV11-2 and TRBJ2-3, reads EAGVAQSPRYKIIEKRQSVAFWCNPISGHATLYWYQQILGQGPKLLIQFQNNGVVDDSQLPKDRFSAERLKGVDSTLKIQPAKLEDSAVYLCASSLVVGTDTQYFGPGTRLTVL.

The chain employs TRBV19 and TRBJ1-5, with 9 bases lining up with TRBD1. This CDR3 has 16 residues. V trimming: 3 bases; J trimming: 4 bases; junction bases outside the gene matches: 7. Germline V gene lookup returns CDR1 LNHDA and CDR2 SQIVND (reference sequence). The CDR3 region is CASSIPRTGANQPQHF. CDR3 nucleotide sequence: TGTGCCAGTAGTATTCCCCGGACAGGGGCTAATCAGCCCCAGCATTTT.

V is TRBV2 and J is TRBJ2-5; a possible D gene is TRBD1 (6 bases). CDR1 and CDR2 (germline): SNHLY, FYNNEI. V gave up 5 bases and J gave up 5 bases, with 12 bases separating them. The CDR3 has 13 residues. CDR3 residues: CASSRDTRETQYF. CDR3 DNA sequence: TGTGCCAGCAGTCGGGACACCCGGGAGACCCAGTACTTC.

This clone was picked up one time. This chain joins TRBV6-2 or TRBV6-3 and TRBJ1-1; D not certain. The CDR3 sequence is 13 residues long. The V end lost 4 bases, the J end lost 1 base, and 7 bases lay between the germline ends. Germline lookup yields CDR1 MNHEY and CDR2 SVGEGT. The CDR3 loop reads CASSSEPNTEAFF. In DNA form, the CDR3 reads TGTGCCAGCAGTTCGGAACCGAACACTGAAGCTTTCTTT.